This T cell receptor (beta chain) derives from a study of T cells after yellow fever vaccination. The wider study: Preparation used SMART-Seq v4 Ultra Low Input for the low-cell-number fractions.

Regarding the study as a whole: Most primary-vaccination clones reappeared after the booster (approximately 95% CD4, more than 70% CD8).

The CDR3 is 13 amino acids. Trimming removed 4 bases from V and 5 bases from J, with 12 bases in between. Per the germline V gene, CDR1 is SGHNT and CDR2 is YYREEE (reference sequence). It was through 5'RACE template switching that TCR cDNA was made, with a universal primer site and UMIs added. One entry per CDR3 protein results from TCRdb running MiXCR on the 5' RACE reads. This table holds roughly 240,000 distinct CDR3 sequences, roughly 6.2% found once. This clonotype was counted between two and nine times. Antigen specificity is unknown. The TCR sequence derives from a man aged 30 to 45 who received the YFV17D yellow fever vaccine. The V gene is TRBV5-4, the J gene TRBJ2-5; the D is unclear. The sample in question was CD4+ T cells sorted from PBMCs, obtained on the day of the yellow fever booster vaccination. In DNA form, the CDR3 reads TGTGCCAGCAGCACCAGACTTAGCGAGACCCAGTACTTC. Protein: CASSTRLSETQYF.